The clone carrying this T cell receptor (beta chain) was detected a few times. Its target is not known. This CDR3 region has 10 residues. Germline V gene sequence: CDR1 MNHNS, CDR2 SASEGT. Trimming pared 8 bases from V and 7 bases from J, leaving 7 bases between. TCRB transcripts that were expressed got sequenced, as all of the isolated RNA had been reverse transcribed. Libraries were prepared by immunoSEQ multiplex PCR; TCRdb keeps only in-frame clonotypes and omits some of them. The data contain approximately 140,000 clones, roughly 9.3% of them singletons. This sample is part of a study of beta chain features in type 1 diabetes. The study's findings and limits: The VDJ junctions of type 1 diabetes patients carried fewer insertions and more deletions. Relative to healthy donors, patients appeared to have naive, central memory and Treg TCRB repertoires that were more similar. Significant though moderate, a shortening of TCRB CDR3s appeared in all four CD4+ subsets of Type 1 diabetes patients.

Purities in excess of 95% were seen in all sorted populations. The material sequenced was central memory CD4+ T cells from blood. This clonotype was obtained from a woman between 40 and 55 years old in good health. This chain joins TRBV6-1 and TRBJ2-3; D is unclear. The CDR3 DNA reads TGTGCCAGCGTCCTAAATACGCAGTATTTT. Amino acids: CASVLNTQYF.